The 4 T cell receptor beta chains below come from one sample, sequenced in a study of T-cell reconstitution after alpha-beta-depleted transplantation in children (dated by TCRdb to 2016 to 2017). To prepare the library, PCR was applied. TCRdb shows the sequencer as Illumina HiSeq 2500. TCR library preparation used molecular barcoding, with unique molecular identifiers applied to normalize quantification of the TCRbeta repertoire. In-frame beta chains were kept once TCRdb had trimmed the public reads at Q25 with fastp and called clones with MiXCR. Rows merge per CDR3 protein into single entries with the most common DNA and genes. Within this sample are approximately 640,000 distinct CDR3 sequences, with over 15% of them counted one time only. Of the sample, approximately 1% is held by the ten largest clones. Sequenced here: PBMCs from the stem cell graft donor, sampled from the stem cell graft. These receptors were obtained from a human donor who donated a stem cell graft to a child with acute myeloid leukemia.

In this sample, this clonotype turned up many times. J is TRBJ2-3 and V is TRBV20-1; a weak D match, TRBD2 (6 bases). The germline gives CDR1 DFQATT, CDR2 SNEGSKA (reference sequence). The length of the CDR3 is 16 residues. V was pared by 6 bases and J by 3 bases, with 22 bases between. CDR3 DNA sequence: TGCAGTGCCCGAAGTGAATTGGGGGGACGGACAGATACGCAGTATTTT. It encodes CSARSELGGRTDTQYF.

This clonotype was picked up many times. The chain combines TRBV30 with TRBJ2-1, with 7 bases identical to TRBD1. Trimming removed 7 bases from V and 1 base from J; junction bases left unmatched: 16. Germline assignment: CDR1 GTSNPN and CDR2 SVGIG (reference sequence). The length of the CDR3 is 17 residues. The CDR3 nucleotides are TGTGCCTCAGGGGGACACGGGGCTTTATTTTCCTACAATGAGCAGTTCTTC. This translates into CASGGHGALFSYNEQFF.

A few counts support this clonotype. V usage is TRBV5-6 and J usage is TRBJ2-2, with D hard to call. In germline, CDR1 is SGHDT, CDR2 YYEEEE. V was shortened by 1 base and J by 4 bases, with 17 bases between the two germline ends. CDR3 length: 17 residues. The CDR3 protein is CASSLKTIGESTGELFF. For the CDR3, the DNA is TGTGCCAGCAGCTTGAAAACAATCGGCGAGAGCACCGGGGAGCTGTTTTTT.

This clonotype has a handful of counts. The chain is built from TRBV7-3 and TRBJ1-2; D call uncertain. CDR3 size: 13 residues. Deletions cut 1 base from V and 7 bases from J, with 10 bases between. Germline CDR1 and CDR2: SGHTA and FQGTGA. The CDR3 nucleotides read TGTGCCAGCAGCTTAAATAGAGATGGTGGCTACACCTTC. The encoded protein is CASSLNRDGGYTF.